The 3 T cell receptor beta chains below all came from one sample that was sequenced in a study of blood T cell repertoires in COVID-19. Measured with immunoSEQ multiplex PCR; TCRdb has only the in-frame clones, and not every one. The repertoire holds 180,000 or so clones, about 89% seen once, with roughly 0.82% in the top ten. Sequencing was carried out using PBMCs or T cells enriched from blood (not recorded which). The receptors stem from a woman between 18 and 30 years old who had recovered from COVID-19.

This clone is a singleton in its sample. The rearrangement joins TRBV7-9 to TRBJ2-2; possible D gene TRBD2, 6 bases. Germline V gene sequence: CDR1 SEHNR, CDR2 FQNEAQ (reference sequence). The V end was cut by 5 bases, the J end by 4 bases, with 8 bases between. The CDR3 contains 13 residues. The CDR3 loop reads CASSRDFTGELFF. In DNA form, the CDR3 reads TGTGCCAGCAGCCGGGACTTCACCGGGGAGCTGTTTTTT.

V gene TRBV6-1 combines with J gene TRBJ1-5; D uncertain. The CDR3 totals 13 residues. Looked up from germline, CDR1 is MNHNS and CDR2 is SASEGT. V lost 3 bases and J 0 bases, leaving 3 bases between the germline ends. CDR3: CASSDNSNQPQHF. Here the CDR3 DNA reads TGTGCCAGCAGTGACAATAGCAATCAGCCCCAGCATTTT.

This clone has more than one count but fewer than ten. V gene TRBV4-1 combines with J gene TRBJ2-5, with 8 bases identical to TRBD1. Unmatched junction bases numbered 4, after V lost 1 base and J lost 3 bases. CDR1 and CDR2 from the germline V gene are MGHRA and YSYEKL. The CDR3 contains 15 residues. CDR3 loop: CASSQVRGQKETQYF. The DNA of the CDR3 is TGCGCCAGCAGCCAAGTCAGGGGGCAAAAAGAGACCCAGTACTTC.